Listed here are 21 T cell receptor beta chains from one sample, sequenced in a study of cytomegalovirus exposure and HLA in healthy donors. Sequencing used immunoSEQ multiplex PCR; TCRdb keeps in-frame clones, though not all of them. The data hold over 20,000 clones, with 95% to 97% observed a single time. Sequenced: PBMCs. The receptor set was obtained from a man aged 25 to 40 in good health and CMV-seropositive.

V gene TRBV21-1 combines with J gene TRBJ2-3; no DNA check was done on the table's D call, TRBD1. TRBV21-1 is an annotated pseudogene. The length of the CDR3 is 14 residues. The CDR3 region has the DNA TGTGCCATCGACATGGACAGTTGCACAGATACGCAGTATTTT. Translating it yields CAIDMDSCTDTQYF.

The rearrangement joins TRBV5-1 to TRBJ2-7; 7 bases agree with TRBD1. The ends lost 0 bases at V and 0 bases at J; junction bases unmatched: 3. The V gene's germline CDR1 is SGHRS and CDR2 YFSETQ. The CDR3 extends over 15 amino acids. In nucleotides, the CDR3 is TGCGCCAGCAGCTTGGGGGGACAGAGCTCCTACGAGCAGTACTTC. The encoded protein is CASSLGGQSSYEQYF.

V gene TRBV6-6 combines with J gene TRBJ2-1; TRBD2 matches at 11 bases. This CDR3 has 16 residues. The germline CDR1 and CDR2 sequences are MNHNY and SVGAGI (reference sequence). The trim removed 7 bases at V and 10 bases at J, leaving 15 bases unmatched. The DNA of the CDR3 is TGTGCCAGCATCGCCGCCGGGCTACTAGCGGGAGAGGAGCAGTTCTTC. This gives the protein CASIAAGLLAGEEQFF.

The chain is built from TRBV7-8 and TRBJ2-3; tentative D call: TRBD1 (5 bases). The germline V gene encodes CDR1 SGHVS and CDR2 FQNEAQ. Trimming left V 5 bases short and J 2 bases short, with 11 bases between. The CDR3 consists of 14 residues. Here the CDR3 DNA reads TGTGCCAGCAGCGACCGACAGTCCACAGATACGCAGTATTTT. Translation gives CASSDRQSTDTQYF.

The chain joins TRBV2 to TRBJ1-1; D gene ambiguous. Trimming shortened V by 2 bases and J by 1 base, and 5 bases separated the two germline ends. The V gene's germline CDR1 is SNHLY and CDR2 FYNNEI. CDR3 length equals 13 residues. CDR3 amino acids: CASSELGNTEAFF. CDR3 coding DNA: TGTGCCAGCAGTGAACTAGGGAACACTGAAGCTTTCTTT.

The CDR3 coding sequence is TGTGCCAGCAGCTTCACAGGGGGCAATCAGCCCCAGCATTTT. It specifies CASSFTGGNQPQHF. The rearrangement uses TRBV7-9 and TRBJ1-5; TRBD1 matches 7 bases. Looked up from germline, CDR1 is SEHNR and CDR2 is FQNEAQ (reference sequence). J was trimmed by 2 bases and V by 3 bases; bases with no gene match: 1. This CDR3 region has 14 residues.

The chain uses TRBV9 and TRBJ2-5; 7 bases line up with TRBD2. The V gene end was trimmed by 3 bases and the J gene end by 5 bases; junction bases not matched to a gene: 4. The CDR3 runs 13 residues. In germline, CDR1 is SGDLS, CDR2 YYNGEE. CDR3 sequence: CASSGRTSETQYF. CDR3 DNA: TGTGCCAGCAGCGGACGGACTAGTGAGACCCAGTACTTC.

This chain connects TRBV7-9 to TRBJ2-7, with 7 nucleotides matching TRBD1. Germline values: CDR1 SEHNR, CDR2 FQNEAQ (reference sequence). The junction had 10 bases not matched to a gene; V was cut back by 5 bases and J by 12 bases. The CDR3 totals 12 residues. The CDR3 region is CASSAGTAFRYF. CDR3 nucleotide sequence: TGTGCCAGCAGCGCTGGGACAGCCTTTAGGTACTTC.

The chain carries TRBV7-3 and TRBJ2-7; 9 nucleotides agree with TRBD1. The length of the CDR3 is 17 residues. The J segment lost 2 bases and the V segment lost 3 bases, leaving 11 bases of the junction unmatched. Germline lookup yields CDR1 SGHTA and CDR2 FQGTGA. The CDR3 protein is CASSLGQGSGGTYEQYF. The CDR3 DNA follows: TGTGCCAGCAGCTTGGGACAGGGTTCTGGAGGGACCTACGAGCAGTACTTC.

The chain carries TRBV10-3 and TRBJ2-7; TRBD2 matches at 9 bases. The CDR3 contains 16 residues. Losses at the gene ends were 2 bases for V and 1 base for J; bases not matched to a gene: 6. CDR1 and CDR2 (germline): ENHRY, SYGVKD. CDR3 in amino acids: CAISETLAGASYEQYF. The CDR3, as DNA: TGTGCCATCAGTGAGACACTAGCGGGCGCATCCTACGAGCAGTACTTC.

The chain combines TRBV19 with TRBJ2-7; 7 bases align to TRBD1. Per germline, CDR1 LNHDA and CDR2 SQIVND (reference sequence). J lost 5 bases, V lost 8 bases, and 9 bases had no gene match. This CDR3 comprises 13 residues. CDR3 sequence reads: CASARRGGDEQYF. The CDR3 region has the DNA TGTGCCAGTGCACGGCGAGGGGGCGACGAGCAGTACTTC.

This clone was observed once. This chain links TRBV4-3 with TRBJ1-2, with 10 bases matching TRBD1. Trimming removed 0 bases from V and 0 bases from J; junction bases left unmatched: 7. In germline, CDR1 is LGHNA, CDR2 YSLEER. The CDR3 consists of 18 residues. This CDR3 reads CASSQEWGTGVSNYGYTF. Written as DNA, the CDR3 is TGCGCCAGCAGCCAAGAGTGGGGGACAGGGGTTTCTAACTATGGCTACACCTTC.

V is TRBV28 and J is TRBJ2-5; 7 nucleotides agree with TRBD1. Germline trimming cut 5 bases from V and 1 base from J; bases unmatched to any gene: 4. CDR3 length equals 14 residues. Per the germline V gene, CDR1 is MDHEN and CDR2 is SYDVKM. The CDR3 region is CASSPRTGQETQYF. The CDR3 region has the DNA TGTGCCAGCAGTCCTCGGACAGGCCAAGAGACCCAGTACTTC.

CDR3 protein: CASTLRWGLNNEKLFF. The CDR3 nucleotides are TGTGCCAGCACTCTCCGGTGGGGGCTCAATAATGAAAAACTGTTTTTT. The rearrangement uses TRBV27 and TRBJ1-4; D perhaps matches TRBD1 (6 bases). V lost 7 bases and J 4 bases, leaving 19 bases between the germline ends. CDR3 size: 16 residues. Germline CDR1 MNHEY, CDR2 SMNVEV (reference sequence).

J is TRBJ2-3 and V is TRBV7-2, with TRBD1 as a possible D gene (6 bases). The CDR3 has 14 residues. Trimming took 3 bases from V and 4 from J, leaving 11 bases between them. CDR1 is SGHTA and CDR2 is FQGNSA in the germline V gene. The CDR3 bases are TGTGCCAGCAGCTTTCAGGGGAATGCAGATACGCAGTATTTT. Amino acids: CASSFQGNADTQYF.

The chain couples TRBV29-1 to TRBJ2-7, with a tentative D call TRBD2 (6 bases). The CDR3 consists of 13 residues. Germline V lookup: CDR1 SQVTM, CDR2 ANQGSEA. V lost 7 bases and J 2 bases, leaving 15 bases between the germline ends. CDR3 region: CSALTSSTYEQYF. Written as DNA, the CDR3 is TGCAGCGCCCTGACTAGTTCTACCTACGAGCAGTACTTC.

The V gene is TRBV5-1, the J gene TRBJ2-1; D remains ambiguous. The length of the CDR3 is 13 residues. V dropped 1 base and J dropped 6 bases, with 8 bases sitting between them. CDR1 and CDR2 (germline): SGHRS, YFSETQ. This chain's CDR3 is CASSLLSGNEQFF. As DNA, the CDR3 is TGCGCCAGCAGCTTGTTGTCGGGCAATGAGCAGTTCTTC.

CDR3 nucleotides: TGTGCCAGCAGCGTAGGGGCGGGAGGTTCCTACGAGCAGTACTTC. Protein product: CASSVGAGGSYEQYF. The chain has TRBV9 and TRBJ2-7; 8 nucleotides match TRBD2. The V gene's germline CDR1 is SGDLS and CDR2 YYNGEE. The V gene end was trimmed by 0 bases and the J gene end by 1 base; junction bases not matched to a gene: 3. The CDR3 runs to 15 residues. Full variable domain (remainder filled in from reference TRBV9 and TRBJ2-7): DSGVTQTPKHLITATGQRVTLRCSPRSGDLSVYWYQQSLDQGLQFLIQYYNGEERAKGNILERFSAQQFPDLHSELNLSSLELGDSALYFCASSVGAGGSYEQYFGPGTRLTVT.

The V gene is TRBV28, the J gene TRBJ1-2; D gene ambiguous. In germline, CDR1 is MDHEN, CDR2 SYDVKM. The CDR3 sequence is 13 residues long. Trimming stripped 3 bases from V and 8 bases from J, with 13 bases between. The CDR3 nucleotides are TGTGCCAGCAGTTTGGTGGCAGGTTGGGGCTACACCTTC. This translates into CASSLVAGWGYTF.

The V and J genes are TRBV10-3 and TRBJ1-1, with 7 bases aligning to TRBD1. The germline gives CDR1 ENHRY, CDR2 SYGVKD. CDR3 size: 14 residues. The V segment lost 7 bases and the J segment 1 base; nucleotides outside the gene matches: 6. The CDR3 loop reads CAINRGVGNTEAFF. The CDR3 DNA reads as TGTGCCATCAACAGGGGCGTAGGGAACACTGAAGCTTTCTTT.

V and J are TRBV5-1 and TRBJ2-1, with D maybe TRBD1 (6 bases). This CDR3 comprises 17 residues. V was pared by 4 bases and J by 0 bases, with 17 bases between. Germline assignment: CDR1 SGHRS and CDR2 YFSETQ. CDR3 nucleotide sequence: TGCGCCAGCAGCCTCACCGGGACACCCACCTCCTACAATGAGCAGTTCTTC. Translated: CASSLTGTPTSYNEQFF.